Listed below are T cell receptor beta chains from one sample, sequenced in a study of response to subunit inactivated influenza vaccine. TCRdb independently ran MiXCR on the RT-PCR reads; one entry per CDR3 protein. The table lists around 600,000 distinct CDR3 sequences, about 11% of them singletons. These records were also assigned to another study, of T cells expressing NK-cell markers.

The sequenced sample was PBMCs from blood, obtained on the day of vaccination. These receptors were obtained from a man over 45 who received an inactivated influenza vaccine. Both conserved end residues are part of each CDR3. Each record gives: CDR3 protein, V gene.

CDR3 protein: CASSSGRVLEKLFF
V gene: TRBV7-9

CDR3 protein: CSAIRDTEAFF
V gene: TRBV29-1

CDR3 protein: CASNPERNTEAFF
V gene: TRBV2

CDR3 protein: CASSYSDRTYEQYF
V gene: TRBV6-5

CDR3 protein: CASSQALKGQGQTQYF
V gene: TRBV4-2

CDR3 protein: CASSYRTGWGETQYF
V gene: TRBV5-1

CDR3 protein: CASSEEPAQETQYF
V gene: TRBV2

CDR3 protein: CAISDVGSGANVLTF
V gene: TRBV10-3

CDR3 protein: CASSYRGPSNYGYTF
V gene: TRBV28

CDR3 protein: CASSTSRPTQYF
V gene: TRBV28

CDR3 protein: CASSERGRLPYEQYF
V gene: TRBV12-3/TRBV12-4

CDR3 protein: CASSAVGSLTYEQYF
V gene: TRBV7-9

CDR3 protein: CASRSTPVNTEAFF
V gene: TRBV7-2

CDR3 protein: CASSLPSRDRGSYEQYF
V gene: TRBV28

CDR3 protein: CASSQGVEGINSPLHF
V gene: TRBV4-3

CDR3 protein: CASSYPLGLAGTTDTQYF
V gene: TRBV6-2/TRBV6-3

CDR3 protein: CASSVQAGGNYEQYF
V gene: TRBV9

CDR3 protein: CASSPGPAYEQYF
V gene: TRBV7-9

CDR3 protein: CASSLEQPTDTQYF
V gene: TRBV5-1

CDR3 protein: CASSFPQGEQFF
V gene: TRBV12-3/TRBV12-4

CDR3 protein: CASSRDGGRNEQFF
V gene: TRBV5-6

CDR3 protein: CASRLLAGEYSEQFF
V gene: TRBV2

CDR3 protein: CASSEPSTDTQYF
V gene: TRBV25-1

CDR3 protein: CSARDGRTSGRPGSYNEQFF
V gene: TRBV20-1

CDR3 protein: CASSQRTGGTEAFF
V gene: TRBV5-1

CDR3 protein: CASSQDYRKDEAFF
V gene: TRBV4-1

CDR3 protein: CSAIGANEKLFF
V gene: TRBV20-1

CDR3 protein: CASSFDISGNRRDTQYF
V gene: TRBV28

CDR3 protein: CASSLLGRGRDTQYF
V gene: TRBV27

CDR3 protein: CASRLTGQRNSPLHF
V gene: TRBV28

CDR3 protein: CASSLFVPNTEAFF
V gene: TRBV28

CDR3 protein: CASSWRGTGELFF
V gene: TRBV12-3/TRBV12-4

CDR3 protein: CASSIPHRGLGYNEQFF
V gene: TRBV19

CDR3 protein: CASSQDLGLTYNEQFF
V gene: TRBV14

CDR3 protein: CASSPLARAVLVGQFF
V gene: TRBV5-5

CDR3 protein: CASERGGLSTGELFF
V gene: TRBV28

CDR3 protein: CASSFKTSGEQFF
V gene: TRBV7-3

CDR3 protein: CASSQVFGTGVSNEQFF
V gene: TRBV4-1

CDR3 protein: CASSPGELNTEAFF
V gene: TRBV2

CDR3 protein: CASSLDSYTDTQYF
V gene: TRBV7-2

CDR3 protein: CASSLSIWDEQFF
V gene: TRBV27